This TCR beta chain was sequenced in a study of regulatory T cells in long-lasting Graves disease. Findings of the study overall: Segments TRBV28, TRBJ1-2 and TRBJ2-5 showed preferential usage in persistent disease.

V was clipped by 5 bases and J by 1 base; unmatched bases: 9. CDR3 length equals 17 residues. In germline, CDR1 is DFQATT, CDR2 SNEGSKA (reference sequence). Time point denoted: newly diagnosed GD, antithyroid drugs for less than 3 months. Generation of the TCR library employed RNA extracted from PBMCs. About this clonotype: The antigen is unknown.

The authors built TCR beta libraries using iRepertoire HTBI primers and Arm-PCR of CDR3 regions. TCRdb reprocessed the multiplex PCR reads with MiXCR, giving one entry per CDR3 protein. The sample holds under 300,000 distinct CDR3 sequences, 20% seen once. The TCR sequence derives from a female donor with Graves disease. The sample was peripheral blood mononuclear cells (PBMCs), taken at new diagnosis, from a patient treated with antithyroid drugs. V gene TRBV20-1 combines with J gene TRBJ2-1; 12 nucleotides agree with TRBD2. CDR3 amino acids: CSAARTSGDPSYNEQFF. CDR3 nucleotide sequence: TGCAGTGCTGCTCGGACTAGCGGGGACCCTTCCTACAATGAGCAGTTCTTC.